Given below is one TCR beta chain in context. Its specificity is unknown. Measured with immunoSEQ multiplex PCR; TCRdb has only the in-frame clones, and not every one. The sample has 85,000 to 90,000 clones, 90% to 95% seen once. The CDR3 loop spans 13 amino acids. Looked up from germline, CDR1 is SGHTA and CDR2 is FQGNSA. The germline V and J ends were trimmed by 0 bases and 8 bases, with 5 bases remaining between them. Diagnoses among patients were locally advanced or metastatic urothelial carcinoma. The data are from a study of PD-L1 blockade in urothelial cancer. Study overall: Intravenous atezolizumab, 1,200 mg every 3 weeks, was begun by patients around 2014. A median approximately 140,000 T cells were found in blood samples. Study-wide results and caveats: Durable-benefit patients had greater expansion of tumor-associated blood clones at 3 weeks.

The sequences come from PBMCs, collected around atezolizumab (anti-PD-L1) treatment. The sequence derives from a man aged 60 to 75 with urothelial cancer. The chain uses TRBV7-2 and TRBJ1-6, with D hard to call. The CDR3 DNA is TGTGCCAGCAGCTTAGCGAGGGATTCACCCCTCCACTTT. Its translation is CASSLARDSPLHF.